This T cell receptor beta chain comes out of a study of blood T cell repertoires in COVID-19. Study background: Collection of acute and convalescent COVID-19 samples took place in the United States, Italy and Spain. The analysed material was cDNA or gDNA that came from T cells, B-cell-depleted T cells, or PBMCs.

Germline assignment: CDR1 SGHRS and CDR2 YFSETQ. V was cut by 4 bases and J by 0 bases, with 12 bases left in between. CDR3 size: 15 residues. In the source study's methods: Reference gene primer amplification gave nucleated cell count estimates. Sequencing used immunoSEQ multiplex PCR; TCRdb keeps in-frame clones, though not all of them. V and J calls and clone size follow that table, whereas D and trimming were derived from the DNA. The profile covers about 61,000 clones, with roughly 90% appearing a single time and more than 4.5% taken by the ten largest. The sequenced material came from peripheral blood. The clonotype originates from a man of 80 years or more in a cohort sampled during active COVID-19. The V gene is TRBV5-1, the J gene TRBJ2-3, with D perhaps matching TRBD1 (6 bases). CDR3 amino acids: CASSVQGASTDTQYF. The CDR3 nucleotides read TGCGCCAGCAGCGTACAGGGCGCGAGCACAGATACGCAGTATTTT.